The 5 T cell receptor beta chains in this list originate from one sample, sequenced in a study of cytomegalovirus exposure and HLA in healthy donors. In the PCR, 60 Vbeta and 13 Jbeta primers were used. Sequenced by immunoSEQ multiplex PCR; TCRdb stores in-frame clones only, minus some. Counted here are tens of thousands of clones, around 64% occurring once; the ten biggest clones make up less than 25%. Sample: PBMCs. The receptors shown here come from a man aged 35 to 55 in good health and CMV-seropositive.

The genes are TRBV9 and TRBJ2-5; the match to TRBD2 covers 8 bases. The end of the DNA fits TRBJ2-7 better, so the J call may be wrong. CDR3 length: 15 residues. The germline gives CDR1 SGDLS, CDR2 YYNGEE. CDR3 loop: CASSVEGGGNYEQYF. In nucleotides, the CDR3 is TGTGCCAGCAGCGTAGAAGGCGGGGGGAACTACGAGCAGTACTTC.

This clone was seen a few times. The chain is built from TRBV10-3 and TRBJ1-2; maybe TRBD1 (6 bases). The V gene lost 10 bases and the J gene lost 4 bases, with 10 bases spanning the gap. The CDR3 sequence is 11 residues long. Germline V gene lookup returns CDR1 ENHRY and CDR2 SYGVKD. Written as DNA, the CDR3 is TGTGCCACCTCGGACAGCTATGGCTACACCTTC. Protein sequence: CATSDSYGYTF.

J is TRBJ2-7 and V is TRBV28; 7 bases fit TRBD2. Germline CDR1 is MDHEN and CDR2 is SYDVKM. The CDR3 loop spans 16 amino acids. V dropped 3 bases and J dropped 0; count of bases not matched to a gene: 8. CDR3 coding DNA: TGTGCCAGCAGTTTCCAGTACAGGACTAGCTCCTACGAGCAGTACTTC. Translating it yields CASSFQYRTSSYEQYF.

This chain uses TRBV30 with TRBJ2-3; D is perhaps TRBD1 (5 bases). This CDR3 is built from 12 residues. Germline lookup yields CDR1 GTSNPN and CDR2 SVGIG (reference sequence). V was trimmed by 0 bases and J by 10 bases, leaving 11 bases between them. The CDR3 DNA reads as TGTGCCTGGAGTGTTGGGGCATGGTCGCAGTATTTT. Amino acids: CAWSVGAWSQYF.

As concerns this clone: One end of the junction is discordant with germline, which a read error may explain. The rearrangement joins TRBV7-9 to TRBJ1-1; no reliable D call. Germline values: CDR1 SEHNR, CDR2 FQNEAQ (reference sequence). The CDR3 is 12 amino acids. CDR3 sequence reads: CSSSWSSGEAFF. The CDR3, as DNA: TGTTCCAGCAGCTGGAGTAGCGGTGAAGCTTTCTTT.